The 24 T cell receptor beta chains in this list originate from one sample, sequenced in a study of blood T cells in healthy people across ages. With a J-beta primer mix and a sample-barcoded 5' primer, a second PCR ran about 7 to 12 cycles. TCRdb passed the 5' RACE reads through MiXCR, listing each CDR3 protein once. The sample contains 1.5 million to 2 million distinct CDR3 sequences, approximately 50% of which appear only once. Sequencing was carried out using blood. The receptors originated from a woman aged 40 to 49 in good health.

This chain links TRBV5-1 with TRBJ2-3, with D uncertain. The CDR3 is 16 amino acids. CDR1 and CDR2 (germline): SGHRS, YFSETQ. The germline V and J ends were trimmed by 0 bases and 3 bases, with 14 bases remaining between them. Here the CDR3 reads CASSLEPALGTDTQYF. The CDR3 DNA sequence: TGCGCCAGCAGCTTGGAGCCCGCCTTAGGGACAGATACGCAGTATTTT.

This rearrangement joins TRBV3-1 to TRBJ2-1; 12 bases line up with TRBD2. The germline gives CDR1 LGHDT, CDR2 YNNKEL (reference sequence). The CDR3 contains 19 residues. V shed 6 bases and J 0 bases; nucleotides not matched to a gene: 12. The CDR3, as DNA: TGTGCCAGCAGTACCCAGGGGCTAGCGGGGGGGCGCTCCTACAATGAGCAGTTCTTC. This codes for CASSTQGLAGGRSYNEQFF.

The chain has TRBV5-5 and TRBJ1-2; D not resolved. CDR1 and CDR2 (germline): SGHKS, YYEKEE (reference sequence). V was clipped by 4 bases and J by 6 bases, with 16 bases between them. The CDR3 length is 14 residues. This chain's CDR3 is CASSKDFTGDGYTF. CDR3 in DNA: TGTGCCAGCAGCAAAGACTTCACCGGGGATGGCTACACCTTC.

In its sample, this clonotype was seen a few times. The chain carries TRBV2 and TRBJ2-5; 11 nucleotides line up with TRBD2. The J call is uncertain, as TRBJ2-7 better fits the DNA end. There are 15 residues in the CDR3. CDR1 and CDR2 (germline): SNHLY, FYNNEI. The CDR3 DNA reads as TGTGCCAGCAGTGAACTAGCGGGGGGCATTTACGAGCAGTACTTC. Translating it yields CASSELAGGIYEQYF.

The chain joins TRBV21-1 to TRBJ1-2; the table's D call, TRBD1, was not checked against the DNA. TRBV21-1 is shown as a pseudogene. The CDR3 sequence is 13 residues long. As DNA, the CDR3 is TGTGCCAGCAGCTTCGGACAGGGGTGTGGCTACACCTTC. This encodes CASSFGQGCGYTF.

In its sample, this clonotype was seen a few times. The chain employs TRBV7-2 and TRBJ1-1, with D hard to call. The CDR3 sequence is 12 residues long. Germline assignment: CDR1 SGHTA and CDR2 FQGNSA. Deletions cut 6 bases from V and 5 bases from J, with 10 bases between. CDR3 amino acids: CASSHGVTEAFF. CDR3 in DNA: TGTGCCAGCAGTCACGGGGTTACTGAAGCTTTCTTT.

The J gene is TRBJ2-5, the V gene TRBV29-1; the D is unclear. Deletions cut 3 bases from V and 0 bases from J, with 8 bases between. This CDR3 contains 13 residues. Germline assignment: CDR1 SQVTM and CDR2 ANQGSEA. DNA for the CDR3: TGCAGCGTTGAGGCAGGTTACCAAGAGACCCAGTACTTC. Residues: CSVEAGYQETQYF.

This rearrangement joins TRBV24-1 to TRBJ1-5, with D possibly being TRBD1 (5 bases). V lost 6 bases and J lost 3, with 14 bases in between. Germline V CDR1 and CDR2: KGHDR, SFDVKD. This CDR3 region has 15 residues. Written as DNA, the CDR3 is TGTGCCACCAGTTTGGGGGGGACCTCCAATCAGCCCCAGCATTTT. This encodes CATSLGGTSNQPQHF.

In its sample, this clonotype was seen many times. This chain joins TRBV7-6 and TRBJ2-5; perhaps TRBD2 as D (5 bases). Trimming removed 3 bases from V and 5 bases from J, with 10 bases in between. Germline lookup yields CDR1 SGHVS and CDR2 FNYEAQ. CDR3 size: 13 residues. The CDR3 sequence is CASSFRGSETQYF. The CDR3 bases are TGTGCCAGCAGCTTTAGAGGGTCCGAGACCCAGTACTTC.

There are a few counts of this clonotype. The rearrangement uses TRBV24-1 and TRBJ2-3, with a tentative D call TRBD2 (6 bases). CDR1 and CDR2 (germline): KGHDR, SFDVKD. The CDR3 covers 14 residues. V gave up 4 bases and J gave up 4 bases, with 11 bases separating them. The CDR3, as DNA: TGTGCCACCAGTGAACCCTCGGGGGCAGATACGCAGTATTTT. Translation: CATSEPSGADTQYF.

The chain joins TRBV20-1 to TRBJ1-2; TRBD1 is a possible D gene (6 bases). The CDR3 length is 15 residues. The germline V and J ends were trimmed by 6 bases and 2 bases, with 19 bases remaining between them. Germline CDR1 reads DFQATT; CDR2 reads SNEGSKA (reference sequence). The CDR3 nucleotides read TGCAGTGCCCTCCAACGACGGGACAACAACTATGGCTACACCTTC. Translation gives CSALQRRDNNYGYTF.

This clonotype was seen a handful of times. The chain has TRBV7-9 and TRBJ1-2, with TRBD1 identical over 7 bases. The CDR3 length is 12 residues. J gave up 6 bases and V 4 bases, and 2 bases lay outside the gene matches. Germline V gives CDR1 SEHNR, CDR2 FQNEAQ (reference sequence). This CDR3 is CASSSGQDGYTF. CDR3 coding DNA: TGTGCCAGCAGCTCCGGACAGGATGGCTACACCTTC.

The chain has TRBV20-1 and TRBJ1-2, with D perhaps matching TRBD1 (6 bases). The germline V gene has CDR1 DFQATT and CDR2 SNEGSKA (reference sequence). This CDR3 is built from 13 residues. Trimming stripped 6 bases from V and 8 bases from J, with 19 bases between. The DNA of the CDR3 is TGCAGTGCCACGGACAGTCCCCCGCGAGGCTACACCTTC. Amino acid sequence: CSATDSPPRGYTF.

The chain couples TRBV20-1 to TRBJ2-5; 10 bases are shared with TRBD2. Germline assignment: CDR1 DFQATT and CDR2 SNEGSKA (reference sequence). The CDR3 contains 15 residues. The J segment lost 5 bases and the V segment lost 6 bases, leaving 12 bases of the junction unmatched. CDR3 sequence reads: CSAPLSGGASETQYF. The CDR3 DNA reads as TGCAGTGCCCCCCTGAGCGGGGGGGCGAGCGAGACCCAGTACTTC.

The rearrangement links TRBV7-9 to TRBJ2-7; 7 nucleotides align to TRBD1. The germline V gene has CDR1 SEHNR and CDR2 FQNEAQ (reference sequence). This CDR3 has 15 residues. The J segment lost 2 bases and the V segment lost 5 bases, leaving 9 bases of the junction unmatched. The CDR3 reads CASSPGTEGPYEQYF. DNA for the CDR3: TGTGCCAGCAGCCCCGGGACAGAAGGTCCCTACGAGCAGTACTTC.

CDR3 loop: CASSLEATPAYEQFF. The CDR3 bases are TGTGCCAGCAGTTTAGAAGCGACTCCCGCCTATGAGCAGTTCTTC. V is TRBV12-3 or TRBV12-4 and J is TRBJ2-1; D not certain. This CDR3 comprises 15 residues. The V gene lost 1 base and the J gene lost 8 bases, with 15 bases spanning the gap.

V usage is TRBV7-9 and J usage is TRBJ2-4; 13 nucleotides align to TRBD2. The end of the DNA aligns better with TRBJ2-5, so the J call may be wrong. The germline gives CDR1 SEHNR, CDR2 FQNEAQ (reference sequence). CDR3 size: 16 residues. CDR3 DNA sequence: TGTGCCAGCAGCCCTCGACTAGCGGGGGGTGTGGAGACCCAGTACTTC. Translated: CASSPRLAGGVETQYF.

This clonotype came up once. The chain employs TRBV29-1 and TRBJ1-2, with TRBD1 identical over 9 bases. The CDR3 totals 14 residues. The V gene end was trimmed by 7 bases and the J gene end by 5 bases; junction bases not matched to a gene: 11. Germline V gene data show CDR1 as SQVTM and CDR2 as ANQGSEA. The CDR3 bases are TGCAGCGGCTCAGAACAGGGGGCTTCTTATGGCTACACCTTC. It is translated as CSGSEQGASYGYTF. The full variable domain, completed using reference TRBV29-1 and TRBJ1-2, is SAVISQKPSRDICQRGTSLTIQCQVDSQVTMMFWYRQQPGQSLTLIATANQGSEATYESGFVIDKFPISRPNLTFSTLTVSNMSPEDSSIYLCSGSEQGASYGYTFGSGTRLTVV.

This clonotype was found a few times. V gene TRBV27 combines with J gene TRBJ2-3; 12 bases map to TRBD2. From germline, CDR1 is MNHEY and CDR2 SMNVEV (reference sequence). V gave up 3 bases and J gave up 2 bases; unmatched junction bases: 6. The length of the CDR3 is 17 residues. The chain's CDR3 is CASSFHGLAGNTDTQYF. The CDR3 bases are TGTGCCAGCAGTTTCCACGGACTAGCGGGAAACACAGATACGCAGTATTTT.

The chain has TRBV4-3 and TRBJ2-3, with D perhaps TRBD1 or TRBD2 (6 bases each). Trimming took 4 bases from V and 0 from J, leaving 11 bases between them. The germline V gene has CDR1 LGHNA and CDR2 YSLEER. This CDR3 has 15 residues. CDR3 bases: TGCGCCAGCAGCCCCGAGGGGGGAAGCACAGATACGCAGTATTTT. Translation: CASSPEGGSTDTQYF.

CDR3 nucleotides: TGTGCCAGCAGCCCCCCGTCGGGTTCCTCTGGGGCCAACGTCCTGACTTTC. Protein: CASSPPSGSSGANVLTF. The V and J genes are TRBV7-2 and TRBJ2-6, with no clear D. This CDR3 spans 17 amino acids. CDR1 is SGHTA, CDR2 FQGNSA, per germline. V was shortened by 5 bases and J by 0 bases, with 14 bases between the two germline ends. Variable domain in full (rest from reference TRBV7-2 and TRBJ2-6): GAGVSQSPSNKVTEKGKDVELRCDPISGHTALYWYRQSLGQGLEFLIYFQGNSAPDKSGLPSDRFSAERTGGSVSTLTIQRTQQEDSAVYLCASSPPSGSSGANVLTFGAGSRLTVL.

This clonotype was observed a single time. The chain links TRBV3-1 to TRBJ2-1, with 8 bases fitting TRBD1. The CDR3 has 15 residues. CDR1 and CDR2 (germline): LGHDT, YNNKEL (reference sequence). J lost 10 bases, V lost 1 base, and 9 bases had no gene match. DNA of the CDR3: TGTGCCAGCAGCCAAGTAACGCTAGGGACAGGAGAGCAGTTCTTC. Amino acids: CASSQVTLGTGEQFF.

The J gene is TRBJ2-1, the V gene TRBV20-1, with D tentatively TRBD2 (6 bases). Germline V gene sequence: CDR1 DFQATT, CDR2 SNEGSKA (reference sequence). This CDR3 spans 13 amino acids. Here the CDR3 reads CRGGTGDYNEQFF. The CDR3 region has the DNA TGCAGAGGTGGGACTGGGGACTACAATGAGCAGTTCTTC.

This clonotype came up once. V is TRBV27 and J is TRBJ1-2; D call uncertain. V was shortened by 3 bases and J by 4 bases, with 9 bases between the two germline ends. The CDR3 runs to 13 residues. In germline, CDR1 is MNHEY, CDR2 SMNVEV (reference sequence). This CDR3 is CASSLGFSYGYTF. The CDR3, as DNA: TGTGCCAGCAGTTTGGGTTTTTCCTATGGCTACACCTTC.